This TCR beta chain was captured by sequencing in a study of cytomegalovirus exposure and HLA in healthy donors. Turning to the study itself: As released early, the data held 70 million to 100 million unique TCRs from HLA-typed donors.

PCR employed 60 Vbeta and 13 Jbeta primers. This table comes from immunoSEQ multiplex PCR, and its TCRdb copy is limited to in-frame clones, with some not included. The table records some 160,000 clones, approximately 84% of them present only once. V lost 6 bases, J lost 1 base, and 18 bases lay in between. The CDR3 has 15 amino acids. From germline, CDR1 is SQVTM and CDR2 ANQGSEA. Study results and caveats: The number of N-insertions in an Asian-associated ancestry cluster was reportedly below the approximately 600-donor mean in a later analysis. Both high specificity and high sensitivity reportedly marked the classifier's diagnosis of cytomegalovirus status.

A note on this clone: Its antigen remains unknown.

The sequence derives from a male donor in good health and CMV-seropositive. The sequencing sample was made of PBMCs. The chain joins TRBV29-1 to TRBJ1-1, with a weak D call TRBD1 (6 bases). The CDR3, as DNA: TGCAGCGTATTTCTACAGGGTGTAGGGAACACTGAAGCTTTCTTT. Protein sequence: CSVFLQGVGNTEAFF.